This passage covers 10 T cell receptor beta chains from one sample sequenced in a study of T cell responses to AZD1222 COVID-19 vaccine. Generated by immunoSEQ multiplex PCR, the TCRdb table keeps only in-frame clones and is missing some. The data hold roughly 170,000 clones, with just over 85% observed a single time. The material was peripheral blood, obtained on day 0 of AZD1222 vaccination. The receptors stem from an adult in good health.

The chain uses TRBV10-3 and TRBJ2-5; 11 positions match TRBD2. This CDR3 has 16 amino acids. CDR1 and CDR2 from the germline V gene are ENHRY and SYGVKD. Trimming at V came to 4 bases and at J to 1 base, leaving 5 bases not matched to a gene. CDR3 loop: CAISAATSGVQETQYF. The CDR3 region has the DNA TGTGCCATCAGTGCCGCGACTAGCGGGGTCCAAGAGACCCAGTACTTC.

The chain joins TRBV7-2 to TRBJ1-1, with D possibly TRBD1 on 6 matching bases. Trimming pared 5 bases from V and 4 bases from J, leaving 14 bases between. The CDR3 has 14 residues. Germline loops: CDR1 SGHTA, CDR2 FQGNSA. In DNA, the CDR3 is TGTGCCAGCAGCCCCTTAGGGGGGAGCACTGAAGCTTTCTTT. Translating it yields CASSPLGGSTEAFF.

The rearrangement links TRBV19 to TRBJ2-7; D tentatively fits TRBD1 or TRBD2 (5 bases each). This CDR3 comprises 15 residues. Germline assignment: CDR1 LNHDA and CDR2 SQIVND (reference sequence). Trimming removed 3 bases at V and 3 bases at J, with 15 bases between. In DNA form, the CDR3 reads TGTGCCAGTAGTATCACCGGGGCGCAAGGCTACGAGCAGTACTTC. Translated: CASSITGAQGYEQYF.

The V gene is TRBV21-1, the J gene TRBJ2-5; no DNA check was done on the table's D call, TRBD1. TRBV21-1 is classified as a pseudogene. This CDR3 is 16 amino acids long. The CDR3, as DNA: TGTGCCAGCAGCCCCGGCACAGGGTCTTTTGCGGAGACCCAGTACTTC. This translates into CASSPGTGSFAETQYF.

The chain combines TRBV19 with TRBJ2-2; D uncertain. Per the germline V gene, CDR1 is LNHDA and CDR2 is SQIVND (reference sequence). CDR3 size: 15 residues. The germline V and J ends were trimmed by 3 bases and 1 base, with 9 bases remaining between them. The CDR3 loop reads CASSIWARNTGELFF. The CDR3 DNA is TGTGCCAGTAGTATTTGGGCTAGGAACACCGGGGAGCTGTTTTTT.

This clone has only a few counts. The rearrangement joins TRBV11-1 to TRBJ1-1; no reliable D call. CDR3 size: 13 residues. The germline V gene has CDR1 SGHAT and CDR2 FQDESV (reference sequence). Trimming took off 7 bases at V and 0 bases at J, with 9 bases between the two ends. The CDR3 nucleotides are TGTGCCAGCATGCGGGGTCTGAACACTGAAGCTTTCTTT. Translation gives CASMRGLNTEAFF.

The chain carries TRBV4-3 and TRBJ2-3; D not resolved. CDR3 length equals 15 residues. Germline V gene sequence: CDR1 LGHNA, CDR2 YSLEER. Trimming removed 5 bases at V and 3 bases at J, with 15 bases between. As DNA, the CDR3 is TGCGCCAGCAGCGGGAATTGGAGTTTGACAGATACGCAGTATTTT. Translation gives CASSGNWSLTDTQYF.

The chain carries TRBV7-9 and TRBJ1-5, with 7 bases lining up with TRBD1. The V gene's germline CDR1 is SEHNR and CDR2 FQNEAQ (reference sequence). V was clipped by 3 bases and J by 8 bases; unmatched bases: 7. CDR3 size: 14 residues. DNA for the CDR3: TGTGCCAGCAGCTTGACAGGGACCAACGAGCCCCAGCATTTT. It codes for CASSLTGTNEPQHF.

The chain carries TRBV5-1 and TRBJ1-1; the D gene is possibly TRBD1 (6 bases). The germline V gene has CDR1 SGHRS and CDR2 YFSETQ. V gave up 6 bases and J gave up 2 bases, with 11 bases separating them. CDR3 length equals 13 residues. CDR3 DNA sequence: TGCGCCAGCAAGGCGACAGGCAACACTGAAGCTTTCTTT. Translation gives CASKATGNTEAFF. The whole variable domain, filled in from reference TRBV5-1 and TRBJ1-1, reads KAGVTQTPRYLIKTRGQQVTLSCSPISGHRSVSWYQQTPGQGLQFLFEYFSETQRNKGNFPGRFSGRQFSNSRSEMNVSTLELGDSALYLCASKATGNTEAFFGQGTRLTVV.

The sample holds a few counts of this clone. This sequence joins TRBV9 and TRBJ2-3; 8 bases are a match to TRBD1. The CDR3 consists of 15 residues. J was trimmed by 2 bases and V by 3 bases; bases with no gene match: 5. CDR1 is SGDLS, CDR2 YYNGEE, per germline. In DNA form, the CDR3 reads TGTGCCAGCAGCGGCCGACAGGGGTCCACAGATACGCAGTATTTT. Protein sequence: CASSGRQGSTDTQYF.